The clone carrying this T cell receptor (beta chain) has a handful of counts. The antigen is unknown. The data stem from a study of early T cells in non-severe SARS-CoV-2 infection. Study background: Bulk RNA taken from unsorted whole blood was sequenced, leaving chains unpaired. General study findings and limits: Sequences matched to VDJdb favored anti-spike CD8 responses, while private and CD4 specificities were missed.

Germline assignment: CDR1 ENHRY and CDR2 SYGVKD. The CDR3 runs 11 residues. V was trimmed by 3 bases and J by 4 bases, leaving 2 bases between them. Unique molecular identifiers were affixed to single, distinct cDNA molecules. From the 5' RACE reads, TCRdb called clonotypes with MiXCR, one entry per CDR3 protein. The table lists about 60,000 distinct CDR3 sequences, less than 9.5% of them singletons. The chain carries TRBV10-3 and TRBJ2-3, with unresolved D. This TCR was sampled from an adult who was a healthcare worker with PCR-confirmed SARS-CoV-2 infection or an uninfected control (not recorded which). Sequenced: whole blood. The CDR3 DNA reads as TGTGCCATCAGTGACTCAGATACGCAGTATTTT. Its translation: CAISDSDTQYF.